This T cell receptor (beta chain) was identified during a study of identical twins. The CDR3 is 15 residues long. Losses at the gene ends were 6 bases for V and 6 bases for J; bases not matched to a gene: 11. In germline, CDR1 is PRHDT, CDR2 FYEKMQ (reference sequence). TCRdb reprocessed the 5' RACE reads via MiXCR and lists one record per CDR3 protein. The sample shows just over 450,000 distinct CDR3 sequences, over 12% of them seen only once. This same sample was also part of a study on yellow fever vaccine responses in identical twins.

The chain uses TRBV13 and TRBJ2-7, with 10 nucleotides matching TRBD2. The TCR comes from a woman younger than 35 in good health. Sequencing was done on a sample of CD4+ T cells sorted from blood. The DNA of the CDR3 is TGTGCCAGCAGACCCTGGACTAGCGGTCCCTTCGAGCAGTACTTC. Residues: CASRPWTSGPFEQYF.